Described below is a single T cell receptor beta chain sequence and its context. Its antigen remains unknown. The ends were cut back, 1 base at V and 4 bases at J, with 16 bases in the middle. Germline V gene data show CDR1 as SGHRS and CDR2 as YFSETQ. The CDR3 sequence is 16 residues long. The sample is drawn from a study of early T cells in non-severe SARS-CoV-2 infection. Study-level findings and limits: Database matching using VDJdb favored anti-spike CD8 responses, with private and CD4 specificities left missing.

TCRdb recomputed calls from the 5' RACE reads with MiXCR, one row per CDR3 protein. Found here are about 40,000 distinct CDR3 sequences, roughly 4.7% of them singletons; the top ten hold roughly 5%. The V call is TRBV5-1, the J call TRBJ2-3, with D possibly called TRBD1 or TRBD2 (5 bases each). This clonotype was obtained from an adult who was a healthcare worker with PCR-confirmed SARS-CoV-2 infection or an uninfected control (not recorded which). Sequenced sample: whole blood. CDR3: CASSLSTFRDADTQYF. CDR3 in DNA: TGCGCCAGCAGCTTGAGTACTTTTAGGGACGCAGATACGCAGTATTTT.